The source of this T cell receptor (beta chain) is a study of vaccination and CD4 T cells after COVID-19. Across the study: At a median 72 days (range 14 to 241) after dose two, post-vaccine samples were obtained.

Turning to this clonotype: The target antigen is unknown.

Cultured CD4+ T-cell DNA underwent Oncomine TCR Beta short-read sequencing. TCRdb re-called the PCR reads through MiXCR, storing one row per CDR3 protein. Of approximately 15,000 distinct CDR3 sequences in the sample, about 57% were seen once. The CDR3 is made up of 18 amino acids. J lost 0 bases, V lost 1 base, and 1 base had no gene match. CDR1 is LGHNT and CDR2 is FRNRAP in the germline V gene. Stated treatment: approximately nine-day PBMC culture with coronavirus spike peptide pools or control peptides (ViraFEST assay). The chain recombines TRBV12-5 with TRBJ2-2; 14 positions match TRBD2. The TCR comes from a human donor who had recovered from COVID-19. Sequencing was done on a sample of CD4+ T cells from blood, cultured in vitro. In DNA, the CDR3 is TGTGCTAGTGGTTTGGCGACTAGCGGGAGGGCGAACACCGGGGAGCTGTTTTTT. Protein product: CASGLATSGRANTGELFF.